The source of this T cell receptor beta chain is a study of cytomegalovirus exposure and HLA in healthy donors. The junction had 14 bases not matched to a gene; V was cut back by 6 bases and J by 3 bases. The CDR3 has 16 amino acids. Germline V gene lookup returns CDR1 MDHEN and CDR2 SYDVKM. Primers included in the PCR were 60 Vbeta and 13 Jbeta primers. TCRdb's copy holds only in-frame clones and misses some; the assay was immunoSEQ multiplex PCR. Here the sample spans about 190,000 clones, about 80% being singletons. The chain combines TRBV28 with TRBJ2-7; 7 nucleotides agree with TRBD1. This clonotype originated in a woman between 18 and 29 years old in good health and CMV-seropositive. What was sequenced was PBMCs. CDR3 bases: TGTGCCAGCAGCCTACAGGGGTTCCGGGTAGGCTACGAGCAGTACTTC. Its translation: CASSLQGFRVGYEQYF.